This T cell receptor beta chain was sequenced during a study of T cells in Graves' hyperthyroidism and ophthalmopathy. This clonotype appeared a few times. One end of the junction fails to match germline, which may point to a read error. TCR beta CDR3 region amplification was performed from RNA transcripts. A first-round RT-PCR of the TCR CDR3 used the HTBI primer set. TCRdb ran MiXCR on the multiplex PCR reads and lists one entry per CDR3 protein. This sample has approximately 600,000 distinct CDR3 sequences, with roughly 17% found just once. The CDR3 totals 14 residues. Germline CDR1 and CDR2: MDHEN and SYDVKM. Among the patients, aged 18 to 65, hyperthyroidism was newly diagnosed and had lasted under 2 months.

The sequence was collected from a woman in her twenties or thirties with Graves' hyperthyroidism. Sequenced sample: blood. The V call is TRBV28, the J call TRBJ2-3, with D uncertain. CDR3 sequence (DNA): TGTGCCGGCAGTTTAGACCGATTCACAGATACGCAGTATTTT. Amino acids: CAGSLDRFTDTQYF.